Presented here are 19 T cell receptor beta chains from one specimen sequenced in a study of post-analysis software for immune sequencing data. Whole-study results and caveats: Patients used about five TRBV segments, including TRBV5-6, TRBV5-1 and TRBV20-1, more often than controls.

Unique molecular identifiers had been added to the TCR beta cDNA libraries. MiXCR, run by TCRdb on the PCR reads, gives a single entry per CDR3 protein. There are approximately 440,000 distinct CDR3 sequences in the sample; under 55% occur only once, and about 12% lies in the top ten. Their antigen targets remain unknown. Sequenced: blood. These receptors all stem from a girl between 10 and 17 years old with multiple sclerosis.

V and J are TRBV20-1 and TRBJ2-3, with D maybe TRBD2 (5 bases). The germline V gene has CDR1 DFQATT and CDR2 SNEGSKA (reference sequence). The V end was cut by 6 bases, the J end by 6 bases, with 22 bases between. The CDR3 length is 15 residues. The chain's CDR3 is CSARTGSSFPDTQYF. CDR3 nucleotide sequence: TGCAGTGCGAGGACGGGATCCTCTTTCCCGGATACGCAGTATTTT.

The chain recombines TRBV12-3 or TRBV12-4 with TRBJ1-5; D perhaps matches TRBD1 (5 bases). This CDR3 spans 16 amino acids. Deletions cut 2 bases from V and 6 bases from J, with 17 bases between. The CDR3 loop is CASSLPAGGSGQPQHF. DNA of the CDR3: TGTGCCAGCAGTTTACCCGCGGGGGGTAGCGGTCAGCCCCAGCATTTT.

CDR3 nucleotides: TGTGCCAGCAGCTTAGAAGCGGGAGGGCCCAGCGAGCAGTACTTC. Translating gives CASSLEAGGPSEQYF. The chain employs TRBV7-6 and TRBJ2-7, with TRBD2 matching over 10 bases. This CDR3 comprises 15 residues. The J segment lost 6 bases and the V segment lost 1 base, leaving 6 bases of the junction unmatched. CDR1 and CDR2 (germline): SGHVS, FNYEAQ.

This clonotype was counted between two and nine times. This chain uses TRBV7-9 with TRBJ2-4; 10 bases are shared with TRBD2. Trimming at V came to 1 base and at J to 1 base, leaving 7 bases not matched to a gene. Germline assignment: CDR1 SEHNR and CDR2 FQNEAQ (reference sequence). This CDR3 has 18 amino acids. CDR3 sequence reads: CASSLGRFSGRAKNIQYF. The CDR3 region has the DNA TGTGCCAGCAGCTTAGGCCGATTTAGCGGGAGGGCCAAAAACATTCAGTACTTC.

This clonotype occurred a few times. V and J are TRBV4-2 and TRBJ2-1; TRBD2 matches at 9 bases. CDR1 is LGHNA and CDR2 is YNFKEQ in the germline V gene. There are 15 residues in the CDR3. The V gene end was trimmed by 1 base and the J gene end by 2 bases; junction bases not matched to a gene: 0. The CDR3 DNA reads as TGTGCCAGCAGCCAAGCTAGCGGGGCCTACAATGAGCAGTTCTTC. As protein: CASSQASGAYNEQFF.

This clonotype has only a few counts. J is TRBJ1-2 and V is TRBV3-1; the D gene is possibly TRBD1 (6 bases). In germline, CDR1 is LGHDT, CDR2 YNNKEL (reference sequence). Trimming left V 4 bases short and J 4 bases short, with 16 bases between. The CDR3 has 15 residues. CDR3 nucleotide sequence: TGTGCCAGCAGCCCCGGATGGGGCAGGGGCTATGGCTACACCTTC. It translates to CASSPGWGRGYGYTF.

CDR3 in DNA: TGCAGTGCACTAGCGGGTTACTCCTACAATGAGCAGTTCTTC. It yields the protein CSALAGYSYNEQFF. The chain combines TRBV20-1 with TRBJ2-1; 9 nucleotides agree with TRBD2. Per germline, CDR1 DFQATT and CDR2 SNEGSKA (reference sequence). V lost 6 bases and J lost 0; bases outside the gene matches: 3. The CDR3 is 14 amino acids.

This clonotype was observed a few times. V and J are TRBV7-2 and TRBJ1-5; no clear D. The V end was cut by 1 base, the J end by 6 bases, with 10 bases between. Germline V gene lookup returns CDR1 SGHTA and CDR2 FQGNSA. The CDR3 loop spans 14 amino acids. CDR3 in amino acids: CASSLVRETQPQHF. CDR3 bases: TGTGCCAGCAGCTTAGTAAGGGAAACTCAGCCCCAGCATTTT.

The chain has TRBV29-1 and TRBJ1-1, with 9 positions matching TRBD1. V shed 7 bases and J 2 bases; nucleotides not matched to a gene: 8. The CDR3 runs to 14 residues. The germline V gene encodes CDR1 SQVTM and CDR2 ANQGSEA. The DNA for the CDR3 is TGCAGCGCGAGGCACAGGGGGCGAAACACTGAAGCTTTCTTT. Translating it yields CSARHRGRNTEAFF. Filled out from reference TRBV29-1 and TRBJ1-1, the complete variable domain reads SAVISQKPSRDICQRGTSLTIQCQVDSQVTMMFWYRQQPGQSLTLIATANQGSEATYESGFVIDKFPISRPNLTFSTLTVSNMSPEDSSIYLCSARHRGRNTEAFFGQGTRLTVV.

The chain employs TRBV27 and TRBJ1-2; 9 positions match TRBD1. V was pared by 3 bases and J by 4 bases, with 3 bases of the junction left unmatched. Per germline, CDR1 MNHEY and CDR2 SMNVEV (reference sequence). The CDR3 spans 14 residues. Written as DNA, the CDR3 is TGTGCCAGCAGTTTCCGGGACAGGGCCTATGGCTACACCTTC. Amino acids: CASSFRDRAYGYTF.

The chain combines TRBV12-3 or TRBV12-4 with TRBJ2-7; D is uncertain. The V and J ends lost 6 bases and 1 base respectively, with 16 bases between them. This CDR3 comprises 15 residues. The CDR3 loop is CASRFLGRKSYEQYF. The DNA of the CDR3 is TGTGCCAGCAGGTTCCTGGGCCGTAAGTCCTACGAGCAGTACTTC.

The CDR3 bases are TGTGCCAGCAGCGCTCGACAGGGAAACACTGAAGCTTTCTTT. Residues: CASSARQGNTEAFF. The chain combines TRBV4-2 with TRBJ1-1; 7 nucleotides align to TRBD1. This CDR3 has 14 residues. Trimming removed 5 bases from V and 2 bases from J; junction bases left unmatched: 5. Germline V gene data show CDR1 as LGHNA and CDR2 as YNFKEQ.

This clonotype was observed a few times. The CDR3 sequence: CSASPPGGVGETQYF. In nucleotides, the CDR3 is TGCAGTGCTAGCCCGCCGGGGGGAGTGGGAGAGACCCAGTACTTC. This chain links TRBV20-1 with TRBJ2-5, with 7 bases aligning to TRBD2. The V segment lost 3 bases and the J segment 4 bases; nucleotides outside the gene matches: 11. Germline V gene lookup returns CDR1 DFQATT and CDR2 SNEGSKA (reference sequence). The CDR3 is 15 amino acids.

There are a few counts of this clonotype. V and J are TRBV7-9 and TRBJ2-5; 7 bases line up with TRBD2. The CDR3 runs 15 residues. Germline V gene sequence: CDR1 SEHNR, CDR2 FQNEAQ (reference sequence). V trimming: 1 base; J trimming: 5 bases; junction bases outside the gene matches: 7. CDR3 bases: TGTGCCAGCAGCTTAGGGTCTCTAGCGGCCGAGACCCAGTACTTC. Protein: CASSLGSLAAETQYF. Complete variable domain (other parts from reference TRBV7-9 and TRBJ2-5): DTGVSQNPRHKITKRGQNVTFRCDPISEHNRLYWYRQTLGQGPEFLTYFQNEAQLEKSRLLSDRFSAERPKGSFSTLEIQRTEQGDSAMYLCASSLGSLAAETQYFGPGTRLLVL.

The chain has TRBV20-1 and TRBJ2-7, with 8 bases matching TRBD1. This CDR3 is 15 amino acids long. V trimming: 3 bases; J trimming: 1 base; junction bases outside the gene matches: 8. CDR1 is DFQATT and CDR2 is SNEGSKA in the germline V gene (reference sequence). The CDR3 loop is CSASSDRVSSYEQYF. In DNA, the CDR3 is TGCAGTGCTAGCTCGGACAGGGTATCATCCTACGAGCAGTACTTC.

This chain joins TRBV5-1 and TRBJ2-7, with D possibly TRBD2 on 6 matching bases. The J call is doubtful: the DNA matches TRBJ2-5 better. The CDR3 covers 15 residues. Germline lookup yields CDR1 SGHRS and CDR2 YFSETQ. In DNA, the CDR3 is TGCGCCAGCAGCTTGGTCGGGGGAGGAGCGGAGACCCAGTACTTC. It is translated as CASSLVGGGAETQYF.

This clonotype has a single count. In nucleotides, the CDR3 is TGTGCCACCAGCAGAGACAGGACTCAGAACACTGAAGCTTTCTTT. The encoded protein is CATSRDRTQNTEAFF. This chain uses TRBV15 with TRBJ1-1; D is undetermined. The CDR3 sequence is 15 residues long. Germline CDR1 and CDR2: LNHNV and YYDKDF (reference sequence). The V end lost 0 bases, the J end lost 1 base, and 9 bases lay between the germline ends.

This chain links TRBV4-1 with TRBJ2-2, with 9 bases fitting TRBD1. This CDR3 comprises 16 residues. V was pared by 4 bases and J by 7 bases, with 10 bases of the junction left unmatched. Germline V gene sequence: CDR1 MGHRA, CDR2 YSYEKL. The DNA of the CDR3 is TGCGCCAGCAGCCCATCGGGGGACAGGGAAAACGGGGAGCTGTTTTTT. It encodes CASSPSGDRENGELFF.

The sample holds a few counts of this clonotype. This sequence joins TRBV27 and TRBJ1-2; D is undetermined. CDR1 is MNHEY, CDR2 SMNVEV, per germline (reference sequence). Deletions cut 4 bases from V and 4 bases from J, with 16 bases between. This CDR3 has 15 amino acids. The CDR3 spells CASSSSGIGSYGYTF. Here the CDR3 DNA reads TGTGCCAGCAGTTCAAGTGGGATTGGGAGCTATGGCTACACCTTC.